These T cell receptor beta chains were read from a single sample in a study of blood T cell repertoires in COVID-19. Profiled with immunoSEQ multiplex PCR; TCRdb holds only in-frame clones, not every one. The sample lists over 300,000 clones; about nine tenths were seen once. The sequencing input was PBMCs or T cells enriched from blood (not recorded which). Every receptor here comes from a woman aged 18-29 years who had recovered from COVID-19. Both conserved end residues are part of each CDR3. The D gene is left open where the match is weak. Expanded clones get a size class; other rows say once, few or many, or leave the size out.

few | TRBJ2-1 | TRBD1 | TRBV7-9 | TGTGCCAGCAGCCCGGTTACGGGACAGGGGGCGACGCGCTACAATGAGCAGTTCTTC | CASSPVTGQGATRYNEQFF
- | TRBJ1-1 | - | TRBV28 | TGTGCCAGCAGCCCCCCACTAAACCAGAACACTGAAGCTTTCTTT | CASSPPLNQNTEAFF
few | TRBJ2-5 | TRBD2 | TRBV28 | TGTGCCAGCAAGGAGGGACTAGCGGAGACCCAGTACTTC | CASKEGLAETQYF
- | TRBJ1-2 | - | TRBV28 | TGTGCCAGCAGTTACTACAGGAACGGCTACACCTTC | CASSYYRNGYTF
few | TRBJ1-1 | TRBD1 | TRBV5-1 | TGCGCCAGCAGCTTGCAGGGGGACACTGAAGCTTTCTTT | CASSLQGDTEAFF
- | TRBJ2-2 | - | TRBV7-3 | TGTGCCAGCAGCCCCCGCGGGACAGCAAACACCGGGGAGCTGTTTTTT | CASSPRGTANTGELFF
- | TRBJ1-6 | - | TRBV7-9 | TGTGCCAGCAGCTTAGATCTGGGTGCGGGTTCACCCCTCCACTTT | CASSLDLGAGSPLHF
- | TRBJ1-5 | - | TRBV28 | TGTGCCAGCAGTTTATCGATCGTAGTACAGCCCCAGCATTTT | CASSLSIVVQPQHF
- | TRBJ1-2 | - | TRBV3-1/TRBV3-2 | TGTGCCAGCAGCCCCGGTTTAAGAGACTATGGCTACACCTTC | CASSPGLRDYGYTF
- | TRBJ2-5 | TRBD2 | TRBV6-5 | TGTGCCAGCAGTTTTCGTTTGACTAGCGGGGTAGAGACCCAGTACTTC | CASSFRLTSGVETQYF
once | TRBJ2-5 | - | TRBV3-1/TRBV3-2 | TGTGCCAGCAGCGTTGCCTCTCTCGCGGGAGAGACCCAGTACTTC | CASSVASLAGETQYF
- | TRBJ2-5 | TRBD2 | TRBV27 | TGTGCCAGCGGGCGGGGGGGCTACCGAGAGACCCAGTACTTC | CASGRGGYRETQYF
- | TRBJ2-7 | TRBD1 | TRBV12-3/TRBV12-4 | TGTGCCAGCAGTGCCGGGACAGGCTACGAGCAGTACTTC | CASSAGTGYEQYF
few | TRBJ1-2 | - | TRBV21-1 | TGTGCCAGCAGCGGCAGGTATGGCTACACCTTC | CASSGRYGYTF
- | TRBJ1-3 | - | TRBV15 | TGTGCCACCAGCAGAGATGGGGGGGGAAACACCATATATTTT | CATSRDGGGNTIYF
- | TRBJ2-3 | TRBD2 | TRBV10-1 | TGCGCCAGCCAGCGGGAGGCCGCGGACGATACGCAGTATTTT | CASQREAADDTQYF
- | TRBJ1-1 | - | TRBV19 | TGTGCCAGCAAGGACAGAACGAACACTGAAGCTTTCTTT | CASKDRTNTEAFF
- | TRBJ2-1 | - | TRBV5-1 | TGCGCCAGCAAGGTCGTAGGGGCCTACAATGAGCAGTTCTTC | CASKVVGAYNEQFF
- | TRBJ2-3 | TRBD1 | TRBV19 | TGTGCCAGTAGTATAGAGGACAGGGTAGATACGCAGTATTTT | CASSIEDRVDTQYF
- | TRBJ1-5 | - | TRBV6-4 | TGTGCCAGCAGTGACTCCGGGAATCAGCCCCAGCATTTT | CASSDSGNQPQHF
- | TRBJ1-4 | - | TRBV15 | TGTGCCACCAGCAGAGATAAGGGGAGGTGGGCTAATGAAAAACTGTTTTTT | CATSRDKGRWANEKLFF
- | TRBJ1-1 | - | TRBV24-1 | TGTGCCACCAGTTTCGGGGAGAGGACTGAAGCTTTCTTT | CATSFGERTEAFF
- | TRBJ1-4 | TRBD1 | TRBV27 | TGTGCCAGCAGGAGACAGGGCTTAACTGAAAAACTGTTTTTT | CASRRQGLTEKLFF
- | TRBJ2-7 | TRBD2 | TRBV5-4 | TGTGCCAGCAGTTCACTAGCGGGGGGGCTGAACGAGCAGTACTTC | CASSSLAGGLNEQYF
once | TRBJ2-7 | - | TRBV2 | TGTGCCAGCAGTGAAGCAGAGGTGTTGACCTACGAGCAGTACTTC | CASSEAEVLTYEQYF
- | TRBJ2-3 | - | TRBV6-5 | TGTGCCAGCAGTTACATGGCCGCTCTGTCGGGTAATACGCAGTATTTT | CASSYMAALSGNTQYF
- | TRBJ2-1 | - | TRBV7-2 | TGTGCCAGCAGCTTCCCGGGAGCGGGTGAGCAGTTCTTC | CASSFPGAGEQFF
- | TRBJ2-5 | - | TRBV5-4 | TGTGCCAGCAGCTTGGAAACACAGAAGGTCGAGACCCAGTACTTC | CASSLETQKVETQYF
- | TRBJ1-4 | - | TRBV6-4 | TGTGCCAGCAGTGTGGAGGCTAATGAAAAACTGTTTTTT | CASSVEANEKLFF
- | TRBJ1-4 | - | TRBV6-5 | TGTGCCAGCAGTTACGCGATAAACTTTAATGAAAAACTGTTTTTT | CASSYAINFNEKLFF
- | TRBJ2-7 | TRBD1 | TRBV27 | TGTGCCAGCAGTTTCGACAAGGACAGGGCTAACGAGCAGTACTTC | CASSFDKDRANEQYF
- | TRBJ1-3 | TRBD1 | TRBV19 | TGTGCCAGTACCGCCGGGACAGGGGGAAACACCATATATTTT | CASTAGTGGNTIYF
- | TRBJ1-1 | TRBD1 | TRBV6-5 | TGTGCCAGCATGGACAGGGGCCTGGGCACTGAAGCTTTCTTT | CASMDRGLGTEAFF
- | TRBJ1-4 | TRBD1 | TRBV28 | TGTGCCAGCAGCCCAACCGACAGGGGGAATGAAAAACTGTTTTTT | CASSPTDRGNEKLFF
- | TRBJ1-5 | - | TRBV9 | TGTGCCAGCAGCGTAGCGGGGAATAGCAATCAGCCCCAGCATTTT | CASSVAGNSNQPQHF
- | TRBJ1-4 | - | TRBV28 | TGTGCCAGCAGAAAGTGGGCGTCCGGCGATGAAAAACTGTTTTTT | CASRKWASGDEKLFF
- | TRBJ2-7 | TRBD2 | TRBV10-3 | TGTGCCATCACCAACGGGGAGGGAGGTGGCTACGAGCAGTACTTC | CAITNGEGGGYEQYF
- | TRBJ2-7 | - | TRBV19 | TGTGCCAGTAGTATAGTAGCAGACTCCTACGAGCAGTACTTC | CASSIVADSYEQYF
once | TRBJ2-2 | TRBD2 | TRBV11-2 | TGTGCCAGCAGCTCGCTAGCGGGGGCCTCGAACACCGGGGAGCTGTTTTTT | CASSSLAGASNTGELFF
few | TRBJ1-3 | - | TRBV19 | TGTGCCAGTACCCCCCACAGGGCCTCTGGAAACACCATATATTTT | CASTPHRASGNTIYF
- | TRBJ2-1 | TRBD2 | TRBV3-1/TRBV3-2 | TGTGCCAGCAGCCAGCGGGAGTTACGCAATGAGCAGTTCTTC | CASSQRELRNEQFF
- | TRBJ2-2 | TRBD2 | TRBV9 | TGTGCCAGCAGCGCCGGGACTAGCGACACCGGGGAGCTGTTTTTT | CASSAGTSDTGELFF
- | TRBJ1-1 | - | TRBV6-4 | TGTGCCAGCAGTGTAGATGGAGCCGGGGGCACTGAAGCTTTCTTT | CASSVDGAGGTEAFF
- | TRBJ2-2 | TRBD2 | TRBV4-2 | TGTGCCAGCAGCCAAGAACGGGGGGTCGGGGAGCTGTTTTTT | CASSQERGVGELFF
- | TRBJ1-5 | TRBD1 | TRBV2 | TGTGCCAGCAGGACTTACAGGGGAAAGGTTCAGCCCCAGCATTTT | CASRTYRGKVQPQHF